Listed below are T cell receptor beta chains from one sample, sequenced in a study of long-term antiretroviral therapy in people with HIV. The protocol was immunoSEQ multiplex PCR, while the TCRdb copy is restricted to in-frame clones and leaves out a portion. The sample consists of under 20,000 clones, approximately 81% of them appearing once. The sample here was unsorted PBMCs, taken about 3.1 years after starting antiretroviral therapy. Source of these receptors: a woman in her thirties or forties with HIV. The conserved cysteine and the conserved F or W are not part of the CDR3 here. Fields, in order: clone size, V gene, CDR3 protein. The size entry is marked missing in some rows and otherwise reads once, few, many or a size class.

>once|TRBV5-5
ASSFVEETQY
>once|TRBV27
ASSLSISARDSYYGYT
>.|TRBV7-9
ASSFRSVRNTEAF
>.|TRBV4-3
ASSQGGDRATDTQY
>.|TRBV6-1
ASSTDRVDQPQH
>few|TRBV2
ASSPPSGGAAAEQY
>.|TRBV5-6
ASSLGRPNTEAF
>once|TRBV30
AWSVQGSGANVLT
>.|TRBV9
ASNAQGADTQY
>.|TRBV6-1
ASSEAGYLVPAQETQY
>few|TRBV2
ASSESGVGYEQY
>.|TRBV27
ASKPGTGDSPLH
>.|TRBV5-1
ASSLGVTGTGSRETQY
>.|TRBV6-1
ASRVLHSGTEAF
>.|TRBV7-6
ASSFQGARGETQY
>.|TRBV5-1
ASSGIPTGQGNSPLH
>.|TRBV6-5
ASSAQGAGAYEQY
>.|TRBV25-1
ASMGQYEKLF
>.|TRBV2
ASSDWGREGGPQH
>.|TRBV25-1
ASSVAGAQETQY
>.|TRBV7-8
ASSLGLETDTQY
>few|TRBV5-5
ASSEGSTDTQY
>.|TRBV6-5
ASRSGARNTEAF
>.|TRBV11-2
ASSPRAGGTGELF
>.|TRBV5-6
ASSFSPRWDTEAF
>.|TRBV5-5
ASSLAFGELF
>.|TRBV5-1
ASSLEQGHSPLH
>once|TRBV29-1
SVDGRGTDTQY
>.|TRBV5-6
ASSPGQGGYEQY
>.|TRBV18
ASSPGRAGYGYT
>.|TRBV5-8
ASSWDEYGYT
>.|TRBV6-6
ASSRTGNNEQF
>.|TRBV6-6
ASSYSDPWEGQPQH
>.|TRBV18
ASSPPSGGASDTQY
>.|TRBV10-1
ASSHLREQGGANVLT
>.|TRBV9
ASSERPTGINSEKLF
>.|TRBV2
ASSELRGGYT
>.|TRBV27
ASSFWGSYNEQF
>.|TRBV5-4
ASSPGLAATNTGELF
>.|TRBV20-1
SPGGEEGYT
>.|TRBV5-1
ASSPEAGRGTEAF
>.|TRBV11-2
ASSLDATNGGYT
>few|TRBV6-1
ASSGTGDTEAF
>.|TRBV25-1
AGGTGAEQY
>.|TRBV5-8
ASSLRADTQY
>.|TRBV14
ASSRRQGVNSPLH
>few|TRBV25-1
ASSAVQAQETQY
>few|TRBV30
AWSVWTGGLSGNTIY
>.|TRBV5-1
ASSLGTQVTDTQY
>.|TRBV10-3
AISVEQGGNQPQH
>.|TRBV5-4
ASRPPGGARGTEAF
>.|TRBV9
ASSVDGYSGNTIY
>.|TRBV30
AWSSLGTGTNQPQH
>few|TRBV7-8
ASSLMRQGVNEQF
>large|TRBV6-5
ASSTGNREKLF
>few|TRBV6-6
ASSSQGQGNNYGYT
>.|TRBV5-1
ASSLETPGTGWGNTEAF
>.|TRBV6-1
ASSGGPKETQY
>.|TRBV4-2
ASSQDRQVGQPQH